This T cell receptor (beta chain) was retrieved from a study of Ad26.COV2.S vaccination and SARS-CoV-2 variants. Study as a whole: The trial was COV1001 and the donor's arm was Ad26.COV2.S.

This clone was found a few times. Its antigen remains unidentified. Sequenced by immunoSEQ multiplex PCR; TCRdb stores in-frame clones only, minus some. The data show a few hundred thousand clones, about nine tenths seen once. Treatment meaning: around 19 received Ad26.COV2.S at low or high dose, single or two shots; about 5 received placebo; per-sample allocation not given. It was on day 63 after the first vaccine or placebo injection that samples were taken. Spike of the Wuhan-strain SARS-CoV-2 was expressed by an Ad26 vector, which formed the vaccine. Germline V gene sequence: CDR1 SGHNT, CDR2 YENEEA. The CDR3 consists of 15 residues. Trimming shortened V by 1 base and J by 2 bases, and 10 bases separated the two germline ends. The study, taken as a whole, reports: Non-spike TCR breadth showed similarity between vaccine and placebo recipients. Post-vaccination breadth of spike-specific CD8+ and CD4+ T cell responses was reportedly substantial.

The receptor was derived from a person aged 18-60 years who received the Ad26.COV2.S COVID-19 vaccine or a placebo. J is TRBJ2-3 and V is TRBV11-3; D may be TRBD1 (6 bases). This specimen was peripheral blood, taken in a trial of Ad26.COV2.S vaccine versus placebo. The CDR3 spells CASSLGQGHTDTQYF. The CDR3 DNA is TGTGCCAGCAGCTTAGGGCAGGGACACACAGATACGCAGTATTTT.